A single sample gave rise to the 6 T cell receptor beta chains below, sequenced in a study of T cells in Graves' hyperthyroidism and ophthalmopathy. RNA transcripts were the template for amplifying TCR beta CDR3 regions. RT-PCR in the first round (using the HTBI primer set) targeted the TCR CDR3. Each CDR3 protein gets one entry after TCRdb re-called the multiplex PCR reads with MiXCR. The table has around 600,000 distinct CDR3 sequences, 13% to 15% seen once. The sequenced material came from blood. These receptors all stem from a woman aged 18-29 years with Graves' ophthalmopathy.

CDR3 nucleotide sequence: TGCGCCAGCAGCCAAGATGAGGCTAGCGGGAGCTGGTGGCAGTACTTC. Protein: CASSQDEASGSWWQYF. The V call is TRBV4-3, the J call TRBJ2-7, with TRBD2 matching 10 bases. Germline CDR1 is LGHNA and CDR2 is YSLEER. Trimming took 0 bases from V and 9 from J; bases not matched to a gene: 11. The length of the CDR3 is 16 residues.

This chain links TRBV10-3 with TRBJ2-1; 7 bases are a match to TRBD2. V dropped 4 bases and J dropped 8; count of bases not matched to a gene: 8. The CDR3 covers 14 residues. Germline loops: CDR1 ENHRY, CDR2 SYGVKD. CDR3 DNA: TGTGCCATCAGTGCACCGGGACTAAATTATGAGCAGTTCTTC. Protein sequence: CAISAPGLNYEQFF.

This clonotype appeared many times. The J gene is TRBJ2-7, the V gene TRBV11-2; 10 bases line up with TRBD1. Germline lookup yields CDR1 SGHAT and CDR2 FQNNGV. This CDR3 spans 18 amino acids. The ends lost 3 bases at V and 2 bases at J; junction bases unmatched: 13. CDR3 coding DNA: TGTGCCAGCAGCTTCGCTCTACCCCGGGACAGGGGAGCCTACGAGCAGTACTTC. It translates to CASSFALPRDRGAYEQYF.

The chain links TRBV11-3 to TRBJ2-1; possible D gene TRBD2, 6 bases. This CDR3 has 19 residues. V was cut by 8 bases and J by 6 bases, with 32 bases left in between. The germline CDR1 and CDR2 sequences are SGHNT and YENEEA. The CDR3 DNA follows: TGTGCCAGCTCAGTGACTGGAAGCGGGTACCTTGTGTGGGGCAATGAGCAGTTCTTC. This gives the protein CASSVTGSGYLVWGNEQFF.

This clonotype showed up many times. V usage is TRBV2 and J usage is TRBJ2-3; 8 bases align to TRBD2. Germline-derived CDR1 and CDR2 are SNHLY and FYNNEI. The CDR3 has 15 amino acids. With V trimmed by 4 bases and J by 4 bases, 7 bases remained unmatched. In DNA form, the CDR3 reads TGTGCCAGCAGTGTGCTAGCGGGCACCTCAGATACGCAGTATTTT. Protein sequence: CASSVLAGTSDTQYF.

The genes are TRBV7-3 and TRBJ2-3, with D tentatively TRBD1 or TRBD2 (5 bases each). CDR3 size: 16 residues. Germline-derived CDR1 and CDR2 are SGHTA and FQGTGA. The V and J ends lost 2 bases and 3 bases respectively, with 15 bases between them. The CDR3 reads CASSLFPGPTTDTQYF. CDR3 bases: TGTGCCAGCAGCTTATTTCCGGGACCGACTACAGATACGCAGTATTTT.